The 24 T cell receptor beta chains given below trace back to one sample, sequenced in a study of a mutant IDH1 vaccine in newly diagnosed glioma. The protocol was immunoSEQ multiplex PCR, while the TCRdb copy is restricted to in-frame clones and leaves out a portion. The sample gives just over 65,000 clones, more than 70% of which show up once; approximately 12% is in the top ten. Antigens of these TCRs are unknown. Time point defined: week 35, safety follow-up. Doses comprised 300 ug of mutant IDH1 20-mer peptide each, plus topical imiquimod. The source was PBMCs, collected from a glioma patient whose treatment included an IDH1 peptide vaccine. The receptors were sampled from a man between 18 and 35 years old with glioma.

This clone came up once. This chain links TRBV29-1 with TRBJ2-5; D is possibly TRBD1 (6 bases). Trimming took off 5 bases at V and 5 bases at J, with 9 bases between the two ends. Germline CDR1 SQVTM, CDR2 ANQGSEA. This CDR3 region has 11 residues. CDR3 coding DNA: TGCAGCGTTCCTAGGGGGGAGACCCAGTACTTC. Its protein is CSVPRGETQYF.

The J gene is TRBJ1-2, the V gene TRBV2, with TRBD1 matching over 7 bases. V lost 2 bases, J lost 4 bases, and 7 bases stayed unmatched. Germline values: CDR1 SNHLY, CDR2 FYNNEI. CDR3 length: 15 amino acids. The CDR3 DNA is TGTGCCAGCAGTGAAAACAGGGGAGCCCTCTATGGCTACACCTTC. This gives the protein CASSENRGALYGYTF.

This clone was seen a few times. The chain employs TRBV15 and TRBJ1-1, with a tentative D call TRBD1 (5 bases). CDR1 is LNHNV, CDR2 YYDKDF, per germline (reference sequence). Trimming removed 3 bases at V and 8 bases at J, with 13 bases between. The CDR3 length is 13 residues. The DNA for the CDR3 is TGTGCCACCAGCAGGTTGGGACCCCAGGAAGCTTTCTTT. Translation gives CATSRLGPQEAFF.

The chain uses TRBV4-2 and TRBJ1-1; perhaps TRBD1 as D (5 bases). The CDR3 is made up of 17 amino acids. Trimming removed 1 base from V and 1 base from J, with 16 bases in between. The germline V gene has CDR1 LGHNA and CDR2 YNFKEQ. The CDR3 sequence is CASSQAGTGGRNTEAFF. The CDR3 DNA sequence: TGTGCCAGCAGCCAAGCCGGGACCGGAGGGAGGAACACTGAAGCTTTCTTT.

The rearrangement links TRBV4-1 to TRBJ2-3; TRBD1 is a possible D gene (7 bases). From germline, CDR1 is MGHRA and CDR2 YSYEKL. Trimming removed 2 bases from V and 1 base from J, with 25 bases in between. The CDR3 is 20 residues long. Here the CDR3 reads CASSQYGTVQGGGRTDTQYF. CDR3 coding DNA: TGCGCCAGCAGCCAATACGGGACTGTTCAGGGGGGAGGCCGCACAGATACGCAGTATTTT.

The chain's CDR3 is CASSLVGGTDTQYF. CDR3 in DNA: TGTGCCAGCAGCTTAGTCGGGGGCACAGATACGCAGTATTTT. The chain couples TRBV7-6 to TRBJ2-3, with a weak D call TRBD2 (5 bases). V was shortened by 1 base and J by 1 base, with 6 bases between the two germline ends. The germline CDR1 and CDR2 sequences are SGHVS and FNYEAQ. This CDR3 has 14 residues.

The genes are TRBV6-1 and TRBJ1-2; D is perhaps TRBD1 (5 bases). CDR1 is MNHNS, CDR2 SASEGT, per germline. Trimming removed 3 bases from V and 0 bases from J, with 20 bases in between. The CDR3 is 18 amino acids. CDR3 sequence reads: CASSDIQGWDVSNYGYTF. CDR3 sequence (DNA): TGTGCCAGCAGTGACATCCAAGGGTGGGACGTCTCTAACTATGGCTACACCTTC.

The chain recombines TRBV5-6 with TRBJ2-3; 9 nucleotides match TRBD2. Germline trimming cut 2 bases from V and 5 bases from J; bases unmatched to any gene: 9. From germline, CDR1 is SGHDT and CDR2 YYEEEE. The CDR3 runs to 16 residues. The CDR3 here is CASSFPASGEIDTQYF. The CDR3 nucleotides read TGTGCCAGCAGCTTCCCAGCTAGCGGGGAGATAGATACGCAGTATTTT.

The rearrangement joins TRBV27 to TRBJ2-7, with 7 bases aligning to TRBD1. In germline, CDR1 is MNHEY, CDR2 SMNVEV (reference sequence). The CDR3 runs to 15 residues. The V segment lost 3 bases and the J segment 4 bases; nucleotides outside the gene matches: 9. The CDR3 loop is CASSLTQGFRYEQYF. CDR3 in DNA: TGTGCCAGCAGTTTGACACAGGGGTTTCGGTACGAGCAGTACTTC.

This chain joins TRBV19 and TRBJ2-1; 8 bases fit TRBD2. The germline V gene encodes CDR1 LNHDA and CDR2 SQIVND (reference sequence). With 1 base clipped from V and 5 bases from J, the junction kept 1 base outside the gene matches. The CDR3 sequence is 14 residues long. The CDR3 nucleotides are TGTGCCAGTAGTATAGCGGGGGGGCACAATGAGCAGTTCTTC. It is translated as CASSIAGGHNEQFF.

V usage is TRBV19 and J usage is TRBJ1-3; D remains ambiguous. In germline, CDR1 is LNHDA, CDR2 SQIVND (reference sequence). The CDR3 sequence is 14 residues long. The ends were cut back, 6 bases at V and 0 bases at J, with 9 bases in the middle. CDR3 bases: TGTGCCAGTAGAGATATAAGCTCTGGAAACACCATATATTTT. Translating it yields CASRDISSGNTIYF.

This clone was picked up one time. CDR3 loop: CASTNTVDGYTF. CDR3 sequence (DNA): TGTGCCAGCACCAACACTGTGGATGGCTACACCTTC. The chain has TRBV21-1 and TRBJ1-2. TRBV21-1 is classified as a pseudogene. This CDR3 contains 12 residues.

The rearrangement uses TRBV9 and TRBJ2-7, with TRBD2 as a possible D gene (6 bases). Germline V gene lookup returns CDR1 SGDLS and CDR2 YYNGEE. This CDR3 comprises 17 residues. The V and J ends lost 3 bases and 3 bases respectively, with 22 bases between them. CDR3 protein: CASSGNGDFVSVYEQYF. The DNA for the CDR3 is TGTGCCAGCAGCGGGAACGGGGACTTTGTCTCTGTCTACGAGCAGTACTTC.

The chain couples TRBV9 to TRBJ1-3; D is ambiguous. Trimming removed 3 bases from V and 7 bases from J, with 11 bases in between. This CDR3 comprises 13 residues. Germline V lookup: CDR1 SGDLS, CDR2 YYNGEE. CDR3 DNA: TGTGCCAGCAGCGCTTCCGAGCGGAACACCATATATTTT. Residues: CASSASERNTIYF. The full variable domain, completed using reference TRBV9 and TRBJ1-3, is DSGVTQTPKHLITATGQRVTLRCSPRSGDLSVYWYQQSLDQGLQFLIQYYNGEERAKGNILERFSAQQFPDLHSELNLSSLELGDSALYFCASSASERNTIYFGEGSWLTVV.

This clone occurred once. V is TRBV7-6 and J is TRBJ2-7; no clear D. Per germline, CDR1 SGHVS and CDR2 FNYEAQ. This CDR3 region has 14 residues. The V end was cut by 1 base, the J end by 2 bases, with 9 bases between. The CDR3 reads CASSLGGPTYEQYF. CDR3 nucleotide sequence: TGTGCCAGCAGCTTAGGAGGACCCACCTACGAGCAGTACTTC. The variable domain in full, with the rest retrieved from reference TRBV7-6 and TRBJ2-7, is GAGVSQSPRYKVTKRGQDVALRCDPISGHVSLYWYRQALGQGPEFLTYFNYEAQQDKSGLPNDRFSAERPEGSISTLTIQRTEQRDSAMYRCASSLGGPTYEQYFGPGTRLTVT.

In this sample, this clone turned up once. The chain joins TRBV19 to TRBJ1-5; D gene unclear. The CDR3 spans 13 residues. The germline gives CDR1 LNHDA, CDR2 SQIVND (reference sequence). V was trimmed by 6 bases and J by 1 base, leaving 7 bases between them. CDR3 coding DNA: TGTGCCAGTAGAGGAAGGAGCAATCAGCCCCAGCATTTT. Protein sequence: CASRGRSNQPQHF.

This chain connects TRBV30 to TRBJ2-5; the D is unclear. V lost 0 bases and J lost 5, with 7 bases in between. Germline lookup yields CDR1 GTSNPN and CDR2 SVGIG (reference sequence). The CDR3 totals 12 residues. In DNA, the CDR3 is TGTGCCTGGAGTGTAAGTGAGGAGACCCAGTACTTC. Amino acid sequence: CAWSVSEETQYF.

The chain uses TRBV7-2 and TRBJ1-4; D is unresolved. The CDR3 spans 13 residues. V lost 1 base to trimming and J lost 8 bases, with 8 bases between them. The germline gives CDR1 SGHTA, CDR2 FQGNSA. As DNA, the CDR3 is TGTGCCAGCAGCTTAGGGGCAGCAGAAAAACTGTTTTTT. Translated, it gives CASSLGAAEKLFF. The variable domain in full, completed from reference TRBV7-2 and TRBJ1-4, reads GAGVSQSPSNKVTEKGKDVELRCDPISGHTALYWYRQSLGQGLEFLIYFQGNSAPDKSGLPSDRFSAERTGGSVSTLTIQRTQQEDSAVYLCASSLGAAEKLFFGSGTQLSVL.

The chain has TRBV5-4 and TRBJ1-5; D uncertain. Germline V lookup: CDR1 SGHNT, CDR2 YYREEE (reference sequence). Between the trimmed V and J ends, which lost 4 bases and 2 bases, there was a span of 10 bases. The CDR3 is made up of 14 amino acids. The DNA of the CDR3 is TGTGCCAGCAGCCAGGATTTGGGCAATCAGCCCCAGCATTTT. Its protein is CASSQDLGNQPQHF.

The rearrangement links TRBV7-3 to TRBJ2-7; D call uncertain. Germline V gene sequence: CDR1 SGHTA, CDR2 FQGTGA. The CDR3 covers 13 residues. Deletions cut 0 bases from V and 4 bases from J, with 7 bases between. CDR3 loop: CASSLTEGYEQYF. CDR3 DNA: TGTGCCAGCAGCTTAACGGAAGGTTACGAGCAGTACTTC.

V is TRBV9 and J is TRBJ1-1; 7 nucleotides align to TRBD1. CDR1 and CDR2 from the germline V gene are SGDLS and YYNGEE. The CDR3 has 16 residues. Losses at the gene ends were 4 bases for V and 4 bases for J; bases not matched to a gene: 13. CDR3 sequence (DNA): TGTGCCAGCAGCCTGAGACAGGGCCTGAGGGGCACTGAAGCTTTCTTT. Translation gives CASSLRQGLRGTEAFF.

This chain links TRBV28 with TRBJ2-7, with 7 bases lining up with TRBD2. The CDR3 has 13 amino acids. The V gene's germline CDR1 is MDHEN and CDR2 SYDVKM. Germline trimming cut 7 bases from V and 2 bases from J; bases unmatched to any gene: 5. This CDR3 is CASNGLAAYEQYF. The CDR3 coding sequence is TGTGCCAGCAACGGCCTAGCGGCCTACGAGCAGTACTTC.

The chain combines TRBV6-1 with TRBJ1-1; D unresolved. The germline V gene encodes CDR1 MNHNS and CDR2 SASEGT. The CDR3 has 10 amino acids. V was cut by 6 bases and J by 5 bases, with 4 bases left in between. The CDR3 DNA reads TGTGCCAGCAGATCGACTGAAGCTTTCTTT. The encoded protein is CASRSTEAFF.

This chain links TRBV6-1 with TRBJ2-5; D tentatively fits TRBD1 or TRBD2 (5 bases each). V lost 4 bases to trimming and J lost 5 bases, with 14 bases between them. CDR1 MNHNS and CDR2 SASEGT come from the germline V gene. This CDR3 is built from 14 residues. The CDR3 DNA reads TGTGCCAGCAGTGCCGCTATGGGGGTTGAGACCCAGTACTTC. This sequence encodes CASSAAMGVETQYF.